These 20 T cell receptor beta chains were all obtained from the same sample, sequenced in a study of blood T cell repertoires in COVID-19. The repertoire was sequenced with immunoSEQ multiplex PCR; TCRdb's copy has only in-frame clones and lacks some. The top ten hold roughly 2% of the sample, which has 470,000 or so clones, 87% seen once. The sample taken for sequencing was PBMCs or T cells enriched from blood (not recorded which). These receptors were collected from a woman younger than 30 with acute COVID-19.

The V and J genes are TRBV4-1 and TRBJ1-2; D is perhaps TRBD1 (5 bases). Germline V lookup: CDR1 MGHRA, CDR2 YSYEKL. V was pared by 2 bases and J by 8 bases, with 24 bases between. This CDR3 spans 17 amino acids. The CDR3 spells CASSQRLPTADSGGYTF. In DNA form, the CDR3 reads TGCGCCAGCAGCCAACGGCTCCCGACAGCCGATTCAGGAGGCTACACCTTC.

The chain recombines TRBV27 with TRBJ1-2, with 7 bases that match TRBD1. Germline CDR1 is MNHEY and CDR2 is SMNVEV (reference sequence). There are 15 residues in the CDR3. The junction had 7 bases not matched to a gene; V was cut back by 3 bases and J by 3 bases. The CDR3 sequence is CASSFYAGTDYGYTF. CDR3 bases: TGTGCCAGCAGTTTTTACGCAGGGACAGACTATGGCTACACCTTC.

The rearrangement links TRBV18 to TRBJ1-5; 7 nucleotides agree with TRBD1. Germline V gene sequence: CDR1 KGHSH, CDR2 LQKENI. Trimming took 4 bases from V and 6 from J; bases not matched to a gene: 6. The CDR3 is made up of 14 amino acids. The CDR3: CASSLTGFAQPQHF. CDR3 nucleotide sequence: TGTGCCAGCTCACTGACAGGGTTTGCTCAGCCCCAGCATTTT.

This chain links TRBV5-1 with TRBJ1-2; no clear D. The CDR3 consists of 15 residues. Per germline, CDR1 SGHRS and CDR2 YFSETQ. V lost 0 bases to trimming and J lost 3 bases, with 12 bases between them. The CDR3 is CASSLDLWHDYGYTF. CDR3 DNA sequence: TGCGCCAGCAGCTTGGATTTATGGCATGACTATGGCTACACCTTC.

The chain has TRBV7-6 and TRBJ2-3, with D possibly being TRBD2 (5 bases). The CDR3 covers 20 residues. The V gene lost 2 bases and the J gene lost 6 bases, with 30 bases spanning the gap. Germline V CDR1 and CDR2: SGHVS, FNYEAQ. The CDR3 DNA sequence: TGTGCCAGCAGCTTAAAGTTTTACCCGGACGGGGAAAAGAATTGGGATACGCAGTATTTT. The encoded protein is CASSLKFYPDGEKNWDTQYF.

Worth noting for this clone: Other nucleotide sequences in the sample specify the same CDR3. The CDR3 sequence: CSVEDRGGYTF. CDR3 DNA: TGCAGCGTTGAGGACAGAGGGGGCTACACCTTC. The V gene is TRBV29-1, the J gene TRBJ1-2, with D possibly TRBD1 on 6 matching bases. Looked up from germline, CDR1 is SQVTM and CDR2 is ANQGSEA. This CDR3 contains 11 residues. V was shortened by 3 bases and J by 8 bases, with 10 bases between the two germline ends. The entire variable domain, with the rest obtained from reference TRBV29-1 and TRBJ1-2, is as follows: SAVISQKPSRDICQRGTSLTIQCQVDSQVTMMFWYRQQPGQSLTLIATANQGSEATYESGFVIDKFPISRPNLTFSTLTVSNMSPEDSSIYLCSVEDRGGYTFGSGTRLTVV.

This chain links TRBV19 with TRBJ2-2, with 11 bases fitting TRBD1. This CDR3 comprises 14 residues. V was pared by 8 bases and J by 4 bases, with 3 bases of the junction left unmatched. Germline CDR1 and CDR2: LNHDA and SQIVND (reference sequence). The CDR3 loop reads CASGGTGGTGELFF. The CDR3 bases are TGTGCCAGTGGGGGGACAGGGGGCACCGGGGAGCTGTTTTTT.

This rearrangement joins TRBV29-1 to TRBJ1-1; D is perhaps TRBD1 (6 bases). CDR1 and CDR2 (germline): SQVTM, ANQGSEA. The CDR3 is 18 residues long. Trimming cost V 4 bases and J 0 bases, with 24 bases left between them. CDR3 loop: CSVGIRARGGRMNTEAFF. CDR3 in DNA: TGCAGCGTTGGGATTCGAGCGAGGGGGGGCCGGATGAACACTGAAGCTTTCTTT.

The V and J genes are TRBV2 and TRBJ2-7, with D possibly TRBD1 on 6 matching bases. The CDR3 has 13 residues. Germline CDR1 is SNHLY and CDR2 is FYNNEI. Trimming shortened V by 2 bases and J by 6 bases, and 11 bases separated the two germline ends. The CDR3 loop is CASSERGTGEQYF. The CDR3 DNA is TGTGCCAGCAGTGAAAGGGGGACGGGCGAGCAGTACTTC.

CDR3 nucleotide sequence: TGTGCCAGCAGCAGACAGGGGTCCTCTGGAAACACCATATATTTT. It codes for CASSRQGSSGNTIYF. The chain employs TRBV9 and TRBJ1-3; 8 bases fit TRBD1. The germline V gene has CDR1 SGDLS and CDR2 YYNGEE. CDR3 size: 15 residues. V lost 4 bases, J lost 0 bases, and 3 bases stayed unmatched.

The chain couples TRBV20-1 to TRBJ2-5, with TRBD2 matching over 8 bases. V was pared by 3 bases and J by 5 bases, with 5 bases of the junction left unmatched. The CDR3 contains 13 residues. Germline CDR1 reads DFQATT; CDR2 reads SNEGSKA (reference sequence). CDR3 in amino acids: CSASGQRGETQYF. Here the CDR3 DNA reads TGCAGTGCTAGTGGCCAGCGGGGGGAGACCCAGTACTTC.

As concerns this clone: The junction departs from the called germline gene at one end, perhaps through a read error. The chain has TRBV12-3 or TRBV12-4 and TRBJ1-2; a weak D match, TRBD1 (6 bases). This CDR3 contains 11 residues. The CDR3 region is CASSQRDIWNF. CDR3 nucleotides: TGTGCCAGCAGCCAACGGGACATATGGAACTTC.

The chain carries TRBV7-2 and TRBJ2-1, with 14 bases fitting TRBD2. The CDR3 totals 17 residues. From germline, CDR1 is SGHTA and CDR2 FQGNSA. J lost 8 bases, V lost 2 bases, and 8 bases had no gene match. This CDR3 is CASSLLGTSGSRYEQFF. The DNA of the CDR3 is TGTGCCAGCAGCTTACTTGGGACTAGCGGGAGTAGGTATGAGCAGTTCTTC. Combining the CDR3 with reference TRBV7-2 and TRBJ2-1 gives the whole variable domain GAGVSQSPSNKVTEKGKDVELRCDPISGHTALYWYRQSLGQGLEFLIYFQGNSAPDKSGLPSDRFSAERTGGSVSTLTIQRTQQEDSAVYLCASSLLGTSGSRYEQFFGPGTRLTVL.

This clone was recorded once. The chain uses TRBV9 and TRBJ2-2; no clear D. Deletions cut 0 bases from V and 1 base from J, with 13 bases between. Germline-derived CDR1 and CDR2 are SGDLS and YYNGEE. This CDR3 region has 17 residues. CDR3 sequence (DNA): TGTGCCAGCAGCGTAGCTTCATCTAGACTGAACACCGGGGAGCTGTTTTTT. It is translated as CASSVASSRLNTGELFF.

CDR3: CASSGVKTSGNTIYF. In nucleotides, the CDR3 is TGTGCCAGCAGCGGCGTGAAAACCTCTGGAAACACCATATATTTT. This chain uses TRBV9 with TRBJ1-3; no firm D call. The germline CDR1 and CDR2 sequences are SGDLS and YYNGEE. Trimming took 3 bases from V and 0 from J, leaving 10 bases between them. This CDR3 is built from 15 residues.

The chain uses TRBV4-1 and TRBJ1-5; the D is unclear. Germline lookup yields CDR1 MGHRA and CDR2 YSYEKL. V dropped 0 bases and J dropped 5 bases, with 11 bases sitting between them. The CDR3 is made up of 15 amino acids. CDR3 sequence reads: CASSQDQTDYQPQHF. The CDR3 DNA follows: TGCGCCAGCAGCCAAGATCAAACCGACTATCAGCCCCAGCATTTT.

The chain carries TRBV5-1 and TRBJ1-2; 7 nucleotides align to TRBD1. The germline CDR1 and CDR2 sequences are SGHRS and YFSETQ. After removal of 3 bases from V and 6 bases from J, the junction contained 8 bases not matched to a gene. The CDR3 sequence is 14 residues long. The chain's CDR3 is CASSYRQGSDGYTF. The CDR3 DNA reads TGCGCCAGCAGCTATAGACAGGGTTCGGATGGCTACACCTTC.

The chain recombines TRBV5-4 with TRBJ2-4; 13 positions agree with TRBD2. This CDR3 comprises 15 residues. The J segment lost 6 bases and the V segment lost 1 base, leaving 1 base of the junction unmatched. Germline V gene data show CDR1 as SGHNT and CDR2 as YYREEE (reference sequence). This CDR3 is CASSLTSGGGNIQYF. CDR3 sequence (DNA): TGTGCCAGCAGCTTGACTAGCGGGGGGGGAAACATTCAGTACTTC.

This chain uses TRBV7-8 with TRBJ2-7, with 14 positions matching TRBD2. The CDR3 totals 15 residues. Germline loops: CDR1 SGHVS, CDR2 FQNEAQ. With 5 bases clipped from V and 5 bases from J, the junction kept 5 bases outside the gene matches. The CDR3, as DNA: TGTGCCAGCAGCGGGACTAGCGGGAGAAAGCACGAGCAGTACTTC. Residues: CASSGTSGRKHEQYF.

The chain couples TRBV28 to TRBJ2-5, with TRBD1 as a possible D gene (6 bases). The CDR3 totals 16 residues. Germline V gives CDR1 MDHEN, CDR2 SYDVKM. With 1 base removed from V and 1 base from J, the gap between germline ends came to 13 bases. CDR3 amino acids: CASSLSLPGAQETQYF. The CDR3 DNA reads TGTGCCAGCAGTTTATCCCTGCCAGGGGCCCAAGAGACCCAGTACTTC.